Listed here are 26 T cell receptor beta chains from one sample, sequenced in a study of cytomegalovirus exposure and HLA in healthy donors. 13 Jbeta primers and 60 Vbeta primers were used for the PCR. Repertoires were generated with immunoSEQ multiplex PCR, while TCRdb's copy carries only in-frame clones and drops some. Its listing shows roughly 120,000 clones. Sequences were obtained from PBMCs. Receptors were obtained from a man aged 18 to 30 in good health and CMV-seronegative.

The rearrangement links TRBV7-6 to TRBJ2-5, with a possible D match to TRBD2 (5 bases). The tail of the sequence fits TRBJ2-7 better, so the J call may be wrong. CDR1 and CDR2 from the germline V gene are SGHVS and FNYEAQ. The CDR3 covers 14 residues. The CDR3 DNA is TGTGCCAGCAGCTCTGCACCGGGAAGCTACGAGCAGTACTTC. It is translated as CASSSAPGSYEQYF.

This chain uses TRBV6-1 with TRBJ2-1; weak D call: TRBD2 (6 bases). V was shortened by 3 bases and J by 9 bases, with 18 bases between the two germline ends. Germline V gives CDR1 MNHNS, CDR2 SASEGT. The CDR3 contains 15 residues. CDR3 region: CASSDWAGRHGEQFF. CDR3 sequence (DNA): TGTGCCAGCAGTGATTGGGCGGGAAGGCACGGTGAGCAGTTCTTC.

V gene TRBV4-1 combines with J gene TRBJ1-6, with 7 bases identical to TRBD1. After removal of 0 bases from V and 4 bases from J, the junction contained 3 bases not matched to a gene. The CDR3 totals 16 residues. Germline-derived CDR1 and CDR2 are MGHRA and YSYEKL. Here the CDR3 DNA reads TGCGCCAGCAGCCAAGAGATGGGACAGTATAATTCACCCCTCCACTTT. Encoded protein: CASSQEMGQYNSPLHF.

The rearrangement links TRBV28 to TRBJ1-5, with 9 bases identical to TRBD1. CDR1 and CDR2 (germline): MDHEN, SYDVKM. With V trimmed by 2 bases and J by 6 bases, 8 bases remained unmatched. This CDR3 is 16 amino acids long. CDR3 coding DNA: TGTGCCAGCAGTTTACCCGGGACAGGGATAAGTCAGCCCCAGCATTTT. It is translated as CASSLPGTGISQPQHF.

This chain joins TRBV9 and TRBJ2-1, with D tentatively TRBD2 (5 bases). Germline loops: CDR1 SGDLS, CDR2 YYNGEE. The CDR3 has 14 residues. The V gene lost 0 bases and the J gene lost 8 bases, with 12 bases spanning the gap. In nucleotides, the CDR3 is TGTGCCAGCAGCGTAGGGGTCTATAGCGATGAGCAGTTCTTC. Protein product: CASSVGVYSDEQFF.

The gene calls are TRBV7-2 and TRBJ1-5; D not resolved. The CDR3 has 13 amino acids. The V gene's germline CDR1 is SGHTA and CDR2 FQGNSA. The V end was cut by 5 bases, the J end by 6 bases, with 11 bases between. CDR3 amino acids: CASSVERAQPQHF. Here the CDR3 DNA reads TGTGCCAGCAGCGTCGAGCGGGCTCAGCCCCAGCATTTT.

V and J are TRBV11-2 and TRBJ2-4; D might be TRBD2 (5 bases). This CDR3 contains 14 residues. Trimming pared 2 bases from V and 8 bases from J, leaving 13 bases between. Germline V gene data show CDR1 as SGHAT and CDR2 as FQNNGV. Written as DNA, the CDR3 is TGTGCCAGCAGCTTACGGGAAGCGACGGACATTCAGTACTTC. This sequence encodes CASSLREATDIQYF.

The rearrangement uses TRBV5-1 and TRBJ1-1, with D possibly being TRBD1 (6 bases). Trimming took 1 base from V and 6 from J, leaving 13 bases between them. The CDR3 has 14 amino acids. The V gene's germline CDR1 is SGHRS and CDR2 YFSETQ. CDR3 in DNA: TGCGCCAGCAGCTTGAGACAGGCGACCTCTGAAGCTTTCTTT. This encodes CASSLRQATSEAFF. The full variable domain, completed using reference TRBV5-1 and TRBJ1-1, is KAGVTQTPRYLIKTRGQQVTLSCSPISGHRSVSWYQQTPGQGLQFLFEYFSETQRNKGNFPGRFSGRQFSNSRSEMNVSTLELGDSALYLCASSLRQATSEAFFGQGTRLTVV.

The gene calls are TRBV2 and TRBJ2-1, with 9 nucleotides matching TRBD1. Looked up from germline, CDR1 is SNHLY and CDR2 is FYNNEI. This CDR3 region has 16 residues. Trimming took 2 bases from V and 9 from J; bases not matched to a gene: 11. The CDR3 bases are TGTGCCAGCAGTGAACCTCGACAGGGGGTTTATAGTGAGCAGTTCTTC. It codes for CASSEPRQGVYSEQFF.

The chain combines TRBV15 with TRBJ1-6, with no clear D. CDR1 LNHNV and CDR2 YYDKDF come from the germline V gene (reference sequence). V dropped 1 base and J dropped 0 bases, with 10 bases sitting between them. The CDR3 spans 17 residues. The CDR3 DNA follows: TGTGCCACCAGCAGAGGTGCGGGGAGCTCCTATAATTCACCCCTCCACTTT. This sequence encodes CATSRGAGSSYNSPLHF.

V and J are TRBV9 and TRBJ1-4; D may be TRBD1 (5 bases). Trimming stripped 4 bases from V and 6 bases from J, with 16 bases between. Germline CDR1 and CDR2: SGDLS and YYNGEE. The CDR3 is 15 amino acids. The CDR3 sequence: CASSPHGTDDEKLFF. The CDR3 region has the DNA TGTGCCAGCAGCCCCCACGGGACTGATGATGAAAAACTGTTTTTT.

J is TRBJ1-1 and V is TRBV7-9; tentatively, D is TRBD1 (6 bases). Germline V gene lookup returns CDR1 SEHNR and CDR2 FQNEAQ (reference sequence). Trimming pared 5 bases from V and 1 base from J, leaving 8 bases between. The CDR3 sequence is 13 residues long. The CDR3 reads CASSLTGNTEAFF. CDR3 nucleotides: TGTGCCAGCAGCCTGACAGGGAACACTGAAGCTTTCTTT.

This sequence joins TRBV19 and TRBJ2-1; D is undetermined. V lost 8 bases and J 10 bases, leaving 15 bases between the germline ends. Per germline, CDR1 LNHDA and CDR2 SQIVND (reference sequence). The CDR3 runs to 12 residues. Here the CDR3 DNA reads TGTGCCAGTGGAAGAGGCGGTGGCGAGCAGTTCTTC. Translation gives CASGRGGGEQFF.

The chain recombines TRBV6-6 with TRBJ1-5, with D maybe TRBD1 (6 bases). Germline CDR1 MNHNY, CDR2 SVGAGI (reference sequence). The CDR3 extends over 15 amino acids. Trimming stripped 5 bases from V and 3 bases from J, with 14 bases between. CDR3 coding DNA: TGTGCCAGCAGTGCTACAGGGTCCCCCAATCAGCCCCAGCATTTT. Protein: CASSATGSPNQPQHF.

The V call is TRBV10-1, the J call TRBJ1-5; a possible D gene is TRBD1 (6 bases). The V end was cut by 3 bases, the J end by 9 bases, with 15 bases between. The CDR3 has 14 amino acids. Germline lookup yields CDR1 WNHNN and CDR2 SYGVQD (reference sequence). CDR3 protein: CASSEFQGMGPQHF. The CDR3 bases are TGCGCCAGCAGTGAATTTCAGGGGATGGGGCCCCAGCATTTT.

V gene TRBV2 combines with J gene TRBJ2-3; 8 positions match TRBD1. In germline, CDR1 is SNHLY, CDR2 FYNNEI. The CDR3 consists of 15 residues. Germline trimming cut 8 bases from V and 6 bases from J; bases unmatched to any gene: 13. CDR3 DNA sequence: TGTGCCAGCCCCCAGACAGGGGCGCTGCGGGATACGCAGTATTTT. This encodes CASPQTGALRDTQYF.

The chain links TRBV5-1 to TRBJ2-5; 8 bases fit TRBD1. V trimming: 0 bases; J trimming: 6 bases; junction bases outside the gene matches: 7. The CDR3 has 15 amino acids. Germline V gives CDR1 SGHRS, CDR2 YFSETQ. The CDR3 DNA is TGCGCCAGCAGCTTGGCCCCGGACAGGGAACAGACCCAGTACTTC. It is translated as CASSLAPDREQTQYF.

The chain couples TRBV7-8 to TRBJ1-5; TRBD1 agrees at 10 bases. The CDR3 runs to 14 residues. The germline V gene encodes CDR1 SGHVS and CDR2 FQNEAQ. V dropped 3 bases and J dropped 6; count of bases not matched to a gene: 2. This chain's CDR3 is CASSFRTGGQPQHF. The DNA of the CDR3 is TGTGCCAGCAGCTTTAGGACAGGGGGTCAGCCCCAGCATTTT. The full variable domain, with the rest looked up from reference TRBV7-8 and TRBJ1-5, is GAGVSQSPRYKVAKRGQDVALRCDPISGHVSLFWYQQALGQGPEFLTYFQNEAQLDKSGLPSDRFFAERPEGSVSTLKIQRTQQEDSAVYLCASSFRTGGQPQHFGDGTRLSIL.

The chain joins TRBV15 to TRBJ2-1; 10 nucleotides agree with TRBD1. Looked up from germline, CDR1 is LNHNV and CDR2 is YYDKDF (reference sequence). V gave up 3 bases and J gave up 4 bases; unmatched junction bases: 6. The CDR3 runs to 16 residues. The CDR3 nucleotides are TGTGCCACCAGCAGGACAGGGGGCGCGGGTTACAATGAGCAGTTCTTC. Its translation: CATSRTGGAGYNEQFF. Drawing the rest from reference TRBV15 and TRBJ2-1, the complete variable domain is DAMVIQNPRYQVTQFGKPVTLSCSQTLNHNVMYWYQQKSSQAPKLLFHYYDKDFNNEADTPDNFQSRRPNTSFCFLDIRSPGLGDTAMYLCATSRTGGAGYNEQFFGPGTRLTVL.

The V gene is TRBV14, the J gene TRBJ2-3, with D perhaps matching TRBD2 (6 bases). V lost 2 bases and J 2 bases, leaving 11 bases between the germline ends. The CDR3 extends over 15 amino acids. The germline V gene encodes CDR1 SGHDN and CDR2 FVKESK. The CDR3: CASSQIPGLTDTQYF. DNA of the CDR3: TGTGCCAGCAGCCAAATTCCGGGACTCACAGATACGCAGTATTTT.

The V call is TRBV10-2, the J call TRBJ1-4; D might be TRBD1 (6 bases). Trimming removed 4 bases at V and 6 bases at J, with 15 bases between. Germline loops: CDR1 WSHSY, CDR2 SAAADI. The CDR3 has 15 residues. CDR3 residues: CASSVGEGQYEKLFF. The CDR3 nucleotides are TGCGCCAGCAGTGTAGGAGAAGGACAGTATGAAAAACTGTTTTTT.

The genes are TRBV6-5 and TRBJ1-1, with no clear D. This CDR3 comprises 15 residues. Germline CDR1 MNHEY, CDR2 SVGAGI. V shed 4 bases and J shed 4 bases, with 16 bases lying between them. CDR3 sequence: CASSFQNPRGTEAFF. The CDR3 nucleotides are TGTGCCAGCAGTTTCCAGAATCCTCGGGGCACTGAAGCTTTCTTT.

V and J are TRBV2 and TRBJ1-1, with 11 nucleotides matching TRBD1. This CDR3 comprises 15 residues. The ends lost 5 bases at V and 5 bases at J; junction bases unmatched: 7. CDR1 is SNHLY and CDR2 is FYNNEI in the germline V gene. As DNA, the CDR3 is TGTGCCAGCAGTCCTGGACAGGGGGCACGGACTGAAGCTTTCTTT. Protein sequence: CASSPGQGARTEAFF.

The chain couples TRBV5-1 to TRBJ1-2; a possible D gene is TRBD1 (6 bases). The length of the CDR3 is 15 residues. From germline, CDR1 is SGHRS and CDR2 YFSETQ. Trimming removed 1 base from V and 6 bases from J, with 16 bases in between. CDR3 in amino acids: CASSLSVGSGDGYTF. As DNA, the CDR3 is TGCGCCAGCAGCTTGTCAGTGGGCTCAGGGGATGGCTACACCTTC.

CDR3 sequence reads: CASSVFRAPTGGSFRSGANVLTF. CDR3 DNA sequence: TGTGCCAGCAGCGTATTCAGGGCCCCGACAGGGGGCTCATTTCGCTCTGGGGCCAACGTCCTGACTTTC. The chain combines TRBV9 with TRBJ2-6; 10 positions match TRBD1. The CDR3 contains 23 residues. The trim removed 1 base at V and 0 bases at J, leaving 19 bases unmatched. Per germline, CDR1 SGDLS and CDR2 YYNGEE.

The rearrangement joins TRBV11-2 to TRBJ2-2; 9 bases line up with TRBD1. Germline CDR1 reads SGHAT; CDR2 reads FQNNGV. The CDR3 loop spans 15 amino acids. The V gene end was trimmed by 3 bases and the J gene end by 5 bases; junction bases not matched to a gene: 4. DNA of the CDR3: TGTGCCAGCAGCTTGGGGACAGGGTGGACCGGGGAGCTGTTTTTT. Amino acid sequence: CASSLGTGWTGELFF.